What follows is one T cell receptor beta chain and its context. The antigen remains unidentified. Trimming took off 4 bases at V and 12 bases at J, with 19 bases between the two ends. This CDR3 has 14 residues. CDR1 and CDR2 from the germline V gene are SGHTA and FQGNSA. This specimen comes from a study of cytomegalovirus exposure and HLA in healthy donors. Primers: 60 Vbeta forward and 13 Jbeta reverse. Profiled with immunoSEQ multiplex PCR; TCRdb holds only in-frame clones, not every one. The sample records 100,000 to 150,000 clones, roughly 80% being singletons. General observations from the study: Sequencing had likely introduced a cluster of highly shared sequence variants as an artifact.

The sequence came from a woman in her 40s in good health and CMV-seropositive. The V and J genes are TRBV7-2 and TRBJ2-1; D is ambiguous. The sample taken for sequencing was PBMCs. The CDR3 protein is CASSYNPGVERQFF. CDR3 nucleotides: TGTGCCAGCAGCTACAACCCCGGAGTGGAACGGCAGTTCTTC.